The 21 T cell receptor beta chains reported below all come from one sample, sequenced in a study of shared clonotypes between healthy human individuals. Libraries were prepared by immunoSEQ multiplex PCR; TCRdb keeps only in-frame clonotypes and omits some of them. Seen here are approximately 2,300,000 clones, 85% to 95% observed once, and the top ten hold around 0.35%. Sequencing was performed on naive CD4+ T cells from PBMCs. The sample's subset: CD45RA+ positively selected. These TCRs come from a man aged 18 to 29 in good health. Some clones in this sample may be carry-over from other donors' samples.

J is TRBJ1-5 and V is TRBV2; 10 bases are shared with TRBD1. There are 14 residues in the CDR3. The germline CDR1 and CDR2 sequences are SNHLY and FYNNEI. The J segment lost 4 bases and the V segment lost 7 bases, leaving 4 bases of the junction unmatched. The CDR3, as DNA: TGTGCCAGCATTAGGGACAGGGGAAATCAGCCCCAGCATTTT. Translated, it gives CASIRDRGNQPQHF.

Note on this clone: Other DNA variants within this sample encode the same CDR3. The chain uses TRBV6-1 and TRBJ2-7, with TRBD1 matching over 9 bases. Looked up from germline, CDR1 is MNHNS and CDR2 is SASEGT. The V gene end was trimmed by 5 bases and the J gene end by 3 bases; junction bases not matched to a gene: 5. CDR3 length: 14 amino acids. The CDR3 bases are TGTGCCAGCAGTAAGGGACAGGGAGGCTACGAGCAGTACTTC. It translates to CASSKGQGGYEQYF.

This clone was observed a single time. V usage is TRBV19 and J usage is TRBJ2-1; the match to TRBD2 covers 9 bases. From germline, CDR1 is LNHDA and CDR2 SQIVND (reference sequence). The J segment lost 2 bases and the V segment lost 9 bases, leaving 2 bases of the junction unmatched. The CDR3 is made up of 13 amino acids. CDR3 sequence: CARLAGPYNEQFF. Written as DNA, the CDR3 is TGTGCCAGACTAGCGGGCCCCTACAATGAGCAGTTCTTC.

V gene TRBV14 combines with J gene TRBJ2-5, with D perhaps TRBD1 (6 bases). The CDR3 runs to 13 residues. CDR1 SGHDN and CDR2 FVKESK come from the germline V gene. V was shortened by 1 base and J by 4 bases, with 7 bases between the two germline ends. The CDR3 protein is CASSQGGRETQYF. CDR3 bases: TGTGCCAGCAGCCAAGGGGGGCGAGAGACCCAGTACTTC.

A note on this clone: This sample includes further DNA sequences coding for the same CDR3. V gene TRBV9 combines with J gene TRBJ2-6; perhaps TRBD2 as D (6 bases). Germline V gene lookup returns CDR1 SGDLS and CDR2 YYNGEE. The ends were cut back, 2 bases at V and 2 bases at J, with 8 bases in the middle. The CDR3 length is 15 residues. DNA of the CDR3: TGTGCCAGCAGCGTCGGGACTGCTGGGGCCAACGTCCTGACTTTC. This gives the protein CASSVGTAGANVLTF.

The chain joins TRBV6-5 to TRBJ2-7; TRBD2 is a possible D gene (7 bases). The CDR3 covers 14 residues. Trimming left V 2 bases short and J 2 bases short, with 10 bases between. Germline V CDR1 and CDR2: MNHEY, SVGAGI. The CDR3 nucleotides read TGTGCCAGCAGTTACACGCGGGGGCCCTACGAGCAGTACTTC. Its translation: CASSYTRGPYEQYF.

The chain recombines TRBV19 with TRBJ1-3; no reliable D call. The ends were cut back, 5 bases at V and 0 bases at J, with 11 bases in the middle. The CDR3 length is 15 residues. Germline CDR1 reads LNHDA; CDR2 reads SQIVND (reference sequence). CDR3 sequence: CASSDGSLSGNTIYF. The CDR3 region has the DNA TGTGCCAGTAGTGACGGTAGCCTCTCTGGAAACACCATATATTTT.

The chain has TRBV18 and TRBJ2-7; 9 bases map to TRBD1. The length of the CDR3 is 16 residues. Germline CDR1 is KGHSH and CDR2 is LQKENI. The V segment lost 8 bases and the J segment 1 base; nucleotides outside the gene matches: 12. The chain's CDR3 is CASPERTGGSSYEQYF. CDR3 sequence (DNA): TGTGCCAGCCCAGAGCGAACAGGGGGCTCTTCCTACGAGCAGTACTTC.

The rearrangement links TRBV5-4 to TRBJ2-2; D possibly corresponds to TRBD2 (5 bases). Germline values: CDR1 SGHNT, CDR2 YYREEE (reference sequence). The CDR3 has 17 residues. Trimming left V 4 bases short and J 0 bases short, with 16 bases between. In nucleotides, the CDR3 is TGTGCCAGCAGCCCCCCGAGCGGTGAGGCGAACACCGGGGAGCTGTTTTTT. It codes for CASSPPSGEANTGELFF.

This clone is a singleton in its sample. CDR3 sequence reads: CASRRRSANEKLFF. For the CDR3, the DNA is TGCGCCAGCCGCCGAAGATCGGCTAATGAAAAACTGTTTTTT. J is TRBJ1-4 and V is TRBV5-1; D unclear. CDR3 length: 14 amino acids. Trimming left V 7 bases short and J 3 bases short, with 13 bases between. Per the germline V gene, CDR1 is SGHRS and CDR2 is YFSETQ.

The genes are TRBV2 and TRBJ1-1, with TRBD1 as a possible D gene (5 bases). V was pared by 1 base and J by 6 bases, with 12 bases between. Per the germline V gene, CDR1 is SNHLY and CDR2 is FYNNEI. This CDR3 contains 14 residues. The CDR3 sequence is CASSEVGGGAEAFF. The CDR3 region has the DNA TGTGCCAGCAGTGAAGTGGGGGGAGGCGCTGAAGCTTTCTTT.

The chain joins TRBV28 to TRBJ2-7, with unresolved D. CDR1 and CDR2 (germline): MDHEN, SYDVKM. The CDR3 consists of 13 residues. Trimming stripped 6 bases from V and 3 bases from J, with 12 bases between. In nucleotides, the CDR3 is TGTGCCAGCAGGAATCCTTTGGACTACGAGCAGTACTTC. This gives the protein CASRNPLDYEQYF.

V and J are TRBV4-1 and TRBJ2-2; possible D gene TRBD2, 7 bases. CDR3 length equals 15 residues. Trimming took off 5 bases at V and 4 bases at J, with 14 bases between the two ends. Germline CDR1 MGHRA, CDR2 YSYEKL. The CDR3 is CASSKGGWVTGELFF. In nucleotides, the CDR3 is TGCGCCAGCAGCAAGGGGGGGTGGGTCACCGGGGAGCTGTTTTTT.

Worth noting for this clone: At one boundary the junction diverges from the germline segment, which might be a read error. This chain links TRBV6-1 with TRBJ1-5; D ambiguous. The CDR3 consists of 16 residues. CDR1 MNHNS and CDR2 SASEGT come from the germline V gene. The CDR3 here is CASSKAADYSNQPQHF. In nucleotides, the CDR3 is TGTGCCAGCAGTAAAGCGGCAGATTATAGCAATCAGCCCCAGCATTTT.

The CDR3 loop is CASSLAPGSYNEQFF. Written as DNA, the CDR3 is TGTGCCAGCAGCTTAGCCCCCGGATCCTACAATGAGCAGTTCTTC. V usage is TRBV11-2 and J usage is TRBJ2-1; D remains ambiguous. V dropped 1 base and J dropped 1 base, with 8 bases sitting between them. Per the germline V gene, CDR1 is SGHAT and CDR2 is FQNNGV. The CDR3 runs 15 residues.

The rearrangement links TRBV18 to TRBJ1-1; TRBD1 might be the D (6 bases). V was cut by 3 bases and J by 7 bases, with 9 bases left in between. The CDR3 has 12 residues. Germline-derived CDR1 and CDR2 are KGHSH and LQKENI. The CDR3 bases are TGTGCCAGCTCACCGGTGGACAGTGAAGCTTTCTTT. It yields the protein CASSPVDSEAFF.

CDR3 bases: TGTGCCAGCAGCCTTTCCGGGACTCTTCCCACAGATACGCAGTATTTT. It yields the protein CASSLSGTLPTDTQYF. V is TRBV7-2 and J is TRBJ2-3; D is possibly TRBD2 (6 bases). CDR1 is SGHTA and CDR2 is FQGNSA in the germline V gene. V was clipped by 5 bases and J by 2 bases, with 17 bases between them. This CDR3 has 16 amino acids.

The V and J genes are TRBV9 and TRBJ1-4, with 7 bases that match TRBD1. CDR3 length equals 16 residues. The V gene's germline CDR1 is SGDLS and CDR2 YYNGEE. With 4 bases clipped from V and 2 bases from J, the junction kept 8 bases outside the gene matches. This chain's CDR3 is CASSPKGAGTNEKLFF. The DNA for the CDR3 is TGTGCCAGCAGCCCAAAGGGGGCAGGTACTAATGAAAAACTGTTTTTT.

This clone was counted once. This sequence joins TRBV7-2 and TRBJ1-1; tentatively, D is TRBD1 (6 bases). CDR1 SGHTA and CDR2 FQGNSA come from the germline V gene. Trimming removed 2 bases from V and 7 bases from J, with 20 bases in between. This CDR3 contains 16 residues. This CDR3 reads CASSLRSRGQTYEAFF. CDR3 nucleotide sequence: TGTGCCAGCAGCTTACGGAGCCGCGGACAGACCTATGAAGCTTTCTTT.

The gene calls are TRBV18 and TRBJ2-7; D is ambiguous. V was shortened by 2 bases and J by 7 bases, with 15 bases between the two germline ends. The V gene's germline CDR1 is KGHSH and CDR2 LQKENI. The CDR3 totals 14 residues. This CDR3 reads CASSPGSQVGEQYF. CDR3 nucleotide sequence: TGTGCCAGCTCACCAGGCAGCCAGGTAGGGGAGCAGTACTTC.

The rearrangement joins TRBV28 to TRBJ2-1; 12 bases align to TRBD2. V was pared by 1 base and J by 7 bases, with 8 bases of the junction left unmatched. Germline values: CDR1 MDHEN, CDR2 SYDVKM. This CDR3 spans 17 amino acids. The CDR3 nucleotides are TGTGCCAGCAGTTTATACTCCCGGCTAGCGGGAGGGAATGAGCAGTTCTTC. The encoded protein is CASSLYSRLAGGNEQFF. Drawing the rest from reference TRBV28 and TRBJ2-1, the complete variable domain is DVKVTQSSRYLVKRTGEKVFLECVQDMDHENMFWYRQDPGLGLRLIYFSYDVKMKEKGDIPEGYSVSREKKERFSLILESASTNQTSMYLCASSLYSRLAGGNEQFFGPGTRLTVL.